The 23 T cell receptor beta chains below all came from one sample that was sequenced in a study of breast tumors, draining lymph nodes, adjacent tissues. Samples came from axillary lymph nodes draining the breast cancer. TCRdb redid the calling of the multiplex PCR reads with MiXCR, one entry per CDR3 protein. This sample yields around 130,000 distinct CDR3 sequences, of which 30% to 35% are seen a single time; around 2.3% belongs to the top ten. What was sequenced was axillary lymph node tissue. The receptors originated from a female donor with breast cancer. Some clones in this sample may be carry-over from other donors' samples.

This clonotype showed up many times. The chain has TRBV28 and TRBJ1-6; D unresolved. The V end lost 6 bases, the J end lost 10 bases, and 13 bases lay between the germline ends. CDR3 length equals 13 residues. Per the germline V gene, CDR1 is MDHEN and CDR2 is SYDVKM. CDR3 sequence: CASRAPSRSPLHF. CDR3 sequence (DNA): TGTGCCAGCAGGGCCCCCAGCAGATCACCCCTCCACTTT. Full variable domain (outside the CDR3, taken from reference TRBV28 and TRBJ1-6): DVKVTQSSRYLVKRTGEKVFLECVQDMDHENMFWYRQDPGLGLRLIYFSYDVKMKEKGDIPEGYSVSREKKERFSLILESASTNQTSMYLCASRAPSRSPLHFGNGTRLTVT.

This clonotype was seen ten or more times. The chain joins TRBV29-1 to TRBJ1-5, with 8 nucleotides matching TRBD1. The CDR3 has 12 residues. The V gene end was trimmed by 7 bases and the J gene end by 6 bases; junction bases not matched to a gene: 5. The germline CDR1 and CDR2 sequences are SQVTM and ANQGSEA. The chain's CDR3 is CSEDREGQPQHF. In DNA form, the CDR3 reads TGCAGCGAGGACAGGGAAGGTCAGCCCCAGCATTTT.

This clonotype was seen at least ten times. The rearrangement links TRBV2 to TRBJ1-1; a possible D gene is TRBD1 (6 bases). CDR1 is SNHLY and CDR2 is FYNNEI in the germline V gene. The CDR3 totals 14 residues. With 3 bases removed from V and 6 bases from J, the gap between germline ends came to 14 bases. In nucleotides, the CDR3 is TGTGCCAGCAGTGATGGAGGGACAAAGCCTGAAGCTTTCTTT. This gives the protein CASSDGGTKPEAFF.

This clonotype appeared a few times. The V gene is TRBV12-3 or TRBV12-4, the J gene TRBJ1-1; no reliable D call. The CDR3 runs to 16 residues. V was pared by 6 bases and J by 1 base, with 18 bases between. This CDR3 reads CASSRARLMENTEAFF. The CDR3 coding sequence is TGTGCCAGCAGCCGGGCCAGACTCATGGAGAACACTGAAGCTTTCTTT.

In this sample, this clonotype turned up many times. A junction end diverges from the germline sequence, so it may reflect a read error. V usage is TRBV6-6 and J usage is TRBJ1-2; D gene uncertain. The CDR3 length is 16 residues. Germline CDR1 and CDR2: MNHNY and SVGAGI (reference sequence). CDR3 in DNA: TGTGCCAGCAGTCACTCGTCCAGGCGGGTGGGCTATGGCTACACCTTC. Its protein is CASSHSSRRVGYGYTF.

This clonotype was seen many times. The J gene is TRBJ2-1, the V gene TRBV12-3 or TRBV12-4; TRBD1 aligns across 8 bases. J was trimmed by 0 bases and V by 5 bases; bases with no gene match: 0. The CDR3 extends over 14 amino acids. The CDR3 coding sequence is TGTGCCAGCAGTGGGACAGGCTCCTACAATGAGCAGTTCTTC. This gives the protein CASSGTGSYNEQFF.

This clonotype was counted ten times or more. This chain joins TRBV6-6 and TRBJ2-5; 10 bases align to TRBD2. J lost 4 bases, V lost 5 bases, and 7 bases had no gene match. The length of the CDR3 is 15 residues. Germline CDR1 reads MNHNY; CDR2 reads SVGAGI (reference sequence). For the CDR3, the DNA is TGTGCCAGCAGTCACGCGAGCGGGGGGGTAGAGACCCAGTACTTC. Its protein is CASSHASGGVETQYF.

This chain links TRBV20-1 with TRBJ1-5, with 9 bases fitting TRBD1. Trimming took 6 bases from V and 6 from J; bases not matched to a gene: 15. Germline-derived CDR1 and CDR2 are DFQATT and SNEGSKA (reference sequence). CDR3 length: 16 residues. The CDR3 bases are TGCAGTGCCACCAGCCCCGGGACAGGGAGATTTCAGCCCCAGCATTTT. As protein: CSATSPGTGRFQPQHF.

This clonotype was found many times. The chain joins TRBV6-2 or TRBV6-3 to TRBJ2-1, with 7 bases fitting TRBD1. CDR3 length equals 13 residues. The germline V gene has CDR1 MNHEY and CDR2 SVGEGT. Trimming cost V 4 bases and J 8 bases; bases outside gene matches: 5. DNA of the CDR3: TGTGCCAGCAGTTCACGACAGGGTGATGAGCAGTTCTTC. Protein: CASSSRQGDEQFF.

With regard to this clonotype: The junction shows a germline mismatch at one end, possibly a read error. The rearrangement uses TRBV10-3 and TRBJ2-3, with TRBD1 matching 9 bases. The germline gives CDR1 ENHRY, CDR2 SYGVKD. This CDR3 contains 9 residues. The chain's CDR3 is CAISEGQGF. The CDR3 DNA sequence: TGTGCCATCAGTGAGGGACAGGGGTTT.

This clonotype came up many times. The chain employs TRBV28 and TRBJ1-4, with 10 nucleotides matching TRBD1. The V and J ends lost 3 bases and 8 bases, in that order; junction bases with no gene match: 6. The length of the CDR3 is 15 residues. Germline-derived CDR1 and CDR2 are MDHEN and SYDVKM. CDR3 sequence (DNA): TGTGCCAGCAGTTTGGGGACAGGGGCAGAGGAAAAACTGTTTTTT. Its translation: CASSLGTGAEEKLFF.

The sample holds many counts of this clonotype. This rearrangement joins TRBV12-3 or TRBV12-4 to TRBJ2-3; D unresolved. This CDR3 has 12 amino acids. V lost 3 bases and J 2 bases, leaving 3 bases between the germline ends. The CDR3 protein is CASSFLTDTQYF. CDR3 nucleotides: TGTGCCAGCAGTTTCCTCACAGATACGCAGTATTTT.

The chain recombines TRBV20-1 with TRBJ1-2; the D gene is possibly TRBD1 (6 bases). CDR1 and CDR2 (germline): DFQATT, SNEGSKA (reference sequence). This CDR3 comprises 14 residues. Trimming took 5 bases from V and 3 from J, leaving 16 bases between them. The chain's CDR3 is CSAFQGFPDYGYTF. The DNA of the CDR3 is TGCAGTGCTTTTCAGGGGTTCCCCGACTATGGCTACACCTTC.

This clonotype has a count of ten or more. V gene TRBV19 combines with J gene TRBJ1-2; TRBD1 matches 10 bases. Per the germline V gene, CDR1 is LNHDA and CDR2 is SQIVND (reference sequence). This CDR3 has 14 residues. V was clipped by 9 bases and J by 5 bases; unmatched bases: 9. The CDR3 is CASRKTGGNYGYTF. As DNA, the CDR3 is TGTGCCAGCAGAAAGACAGGGGGCAATTATGGCTACACCTTC.

This clonotype was counted many times. V is TRBV15 and J is TRBJ1-2; D is perhaps TRBD1 (6 bases). Germline V gives CDR1 LNHNV, CDR2 YYDKDF (reference sequence). Trimming pared 1 base from V and 4 bases from J, leaving 10 bases between. The CDR3 totals 14 residues. CDR3 coding DNA: TGTGCCACCAGCAGAGGGGGGCAGGGCTATGGCTACACCTTC. It yields the protein CATSRGGQGYGYTF.

This clonotype was detected ten times or more. The V and J genes are TRBV7-8 and TRBJ2-5; D gene ambiguous. Germline V gene sequence: CDR1 SGHVS, CDR2 FQNEAQ. V shed 5 bases and J shed 3 bases, with 4 bases lying between them. The CDR3 covers 11 residues. CDR3 DNA: TGTGCCAGCAGCCCAAAAGAGACCCAGTACTTC. It specifies CASSPKETQYF.

The gene calls are TRBV6-2 or TRBV6-3 and TRBJ1-5, with TRBD1 matching 8 bases. CDR1 and CDR2 from the germline V gene are MNHEY and SVGEGT. The CDR3 runs 18 residues. Trimming removed 5 bases from V and 11 bases from J; junction bases left unmatched: 23. CDR3 loop: CASSPRTGIDPSGLAQHF. CDR3 in DNA: TGTGCCAGCAGTCCCCGGACAGGGATAGACCCCTCTGGCTTGGCCCAGCATTTT.

The chain uses TRBV12-3 or TRBV12-4 and TRBJ1-6; D perhaps matches TRBD1 (5 bases). Deletions cut 2 bases from V and 8 bases from J, with 13 bases between. The CDR3 runs 15 residues. The CDR3 DNA follows: TGTGCCAGCAGTTTAACCGGGACGGTGGATTCACCCCTCCACTTT. Amino acid sequence: CASSLTGTVDSPLHF.

This clonotype came up a few times. Since a much larger clone is just one base distant, this may be a read error. The chain uses TRBV6-2 or TRBV6-3 and TRBJ1-2; D may be TRBD1 (6 bases). Germline loops: CDR1 MNHEY, CDR2 SVGEGT. Deletions cut 5 bases from V and 2 bases from J, with 12 bases between. The CDR3 covers 14 residues. The chain's CDR3 is CASSPDSPNYGYTF. In DNA form, the CDR3 reads TGTGCCAGCAGTCCGGACAGCCCGAACTATGGCTACACCTTC.

This clonotype came up many times. The rearrangement links TRBV10-3 to TRBJ2-1, with D perhaps matching TRBD2 (6 bases). The CDR3 loop spans 12 amino acids. The V gene lost 7 bases and the J gene lost 6 bases, with 10 bases spanning the gap. Germline V CDR1 and CDR2: ENHRY, SYGVKD. CDR3 region: CAIKEEGNEQFF. The CDR3 region has the DNA TGTGCCATCAAAGAGGAGGGCAATGAGCAGTTCTTC.

In its sample, this clonotype was seen many times. The chain joins TRBV19 to TRBJ2-5; D uncertain. The germline gives CDR1 LNHDA, CDR2 SQIVND (reference sequence). CDR3 length equals 14 residues. V dropped 0 bases and J dropped 5 bases, with 10 bases sitting between them. CDR3 region: CASSIDGESETQYF. DNA for the CDR3: TGTGCCAGTAGTATAGATGGGGAATCGGAGACCCAGTACTTC. The full variable domain, rest sourced from reference TRBV19 and TRBJ2-5, is DGGITQSPKYLFRKEGQNVTLSCEQNLNHDAMYWYRQDPGQGLRLIYYSQIVNDFQKGDIAEGYSVSREKKESFPLTVTSAQKNPTAFYLCASSIDGESETQYFGPGTRLLVL.

The J gene is TRBJ2-7, the V gene TRBV12-3 or TRBV12-4; D is perhaps TRBD1 (5 bases). The CDR3 is made up of 12 amino acids. Trimming removed 6 bases at V and 3 bases at J, with 9 bases between. CDR3 DNA sequence: TGTGCCAGCAGCTCACAGGTCTACGAGCAGTACTTC. It translates to CASSSQVYEQYF.

This clonotype was counted many times. The chain combines TRBV18 with TRBJ1-2, with D unclear. V lost 3 bases and J lost 3, with 11 bases in between. The CDR3 length is 14 residues. CDR1 is KGHSH and CDR2 is LQKENI in the germline V gene. DNA of the CDR3: TGTGCCAGCTCACCCGAAAACAGTTACTATGGCTACACCTTC. It is translated as CASSPENSYYGYTF.